The 4 T cell receptor beta chains below all came from one sample that was sequenced in a study of OX40 agonist ivuxolimab in advanced cancers. Measured with immunoSEQ multiplex PCR; TCRdb has only the in-frame clones, and not every one. The sample lists more than 55,000 clones; 80% to 95% were seen once. The material sequenced was CD4+ or CD8+ T cells sorted from blood, taken in a trial of the OX40 agonist ivuxolimab. Every receptor here comes from an adult with an advanced solid tumor such as melanoma, head and neck, liver or kidney cancer.

This sequence joins TRBV2 and TRBJ2-7, with 7 bases matching TRBD1. Trimming took 8 bases from V and 10 from J; bases not matched to a gene: 14. The germline CDR1 and CDR2 sequences are SNHLY and FYNNEI. The CDR3 totals 13 residues. CDR3 DNA sequence: TGTGCCAGCGTAGGGGACAGTAACCTCTTCCAGTACTTC. It yields the protein CASVGDSNLFQYF. The full variable domain, in which reference TRBV2 and TRBJ2-7 provide the parts outside the CDR3, is EPEVTQTPSHQVTQMGQEVILRCVPISNHLYFYWYRQILGQKVEFLVSFYNNEISEKSEIFDDQFSVERPDGSNFTLKIRSTKLEDSAMYFCASVGDSNLFQYFGPGTRLTVT.

The chain joins TRBV6-5 to TRBJ2-2, with 7 bases lining up with TRBD1. V shed 2 bases and J 4 bases; nucleotides not matched to a gene: 7. Germline V gene data show CDR1 as MNHEY and CDR2 as SVGAGI. The CDR3 sequence is 16 residues long. CDR3 nucleotides: TGTGCCAGCAGTTACGGGGCAGGGGGTAGCACCGGGGAGCTGTTTTTT. The encoded protein is CASSYGAGGSTGELFF.

The J gene is TRBJ2-7, the V gene TRBV27; 7 nucleotides align to TRBD2. Unmatched junction bases numbered 4, after V lost 0 bases and J lost 2 bases. The CDR3 is 15 amino acids. Per germline, CDR1 MNHEY and CDR2 SMNVEV (reference sequence). CDR3 amino acids: CASSLSKGGAYEQYF. In nucleotides, the CDR3 is TGTGCCAGCAGTTTATCGAAGGGAGGGGCCTACGAGCAGTACTTC.

The chain links TRBV5-6 to TRBJ2-1, with a weak D call TRBD2 (5 bases). Germline V gene lookup returns CDR1 SGHDT and CDR2 YYEEEE. With 4 bases removed from V and 2 bases from J, the gap between germline ends came to 7 bases. The CDR3 has 13 residues. For the CDR3, the DNA is TGTGCCAGCAGCATCGGGACCTACAATGAGCAGTTCTTC. It yields the protein CASSIGTYNEQFF.